The clone carrying this T cell receptor beta chain was counted only a few times. Antigen: not known. The sample belongs to a study of cytomegalovirus exposure and HLA in healthy donors. Study information: The 95 to 150 validation repertoires used a platform that matched the one used for the approximately 700 first-cohort repertoires, as a later analysis reported.

The CDR3 covers 16 residues. J was trimmed by 2 bases and V by 2 bases; bases with no gene match: 7. Per the germline V gene, CDR1 is SGHTA and CDR2 is FQGTGA. Findings and limits, study-wide: Altogether, 164 TCR beta chains were recorded as cytomegalovirus-associated. Specific recognition of CMV antigens was confirmed in vitro for a few chains (all CMV-associated). The classifier, whose performance was assessed in both the original and validation cohorts, reportedly diagnosed cytomegalovirus status with high specificity and sensitivity.

Assay: immunoSEQ multiplex PCR; the TCRdb copy retains only in-frame clones and omits some. This sample has about 330,000 clones, with roughly nine tenths found just once. Material for sequencing was PBMCs. This receptor was identified in a young woman in good health and CMV-seropositive. V is TRBV7-3 and J is TRBJ2-3; 7 positions match TRBD2. The DNA of the CDR3 is TGTGCCAGCAGCTTAGGCCCGCGGGGGTCCACAGATACGCAGTATTTT. Translation gives CASSLGPRGSTDTQYF.